A single sample gave rise to the 18 T cell receptor beta chains below, sequenced in a study of a mutant IDH1 vaccine in newly diagnosed glioma. This sample's time point: week 35, safety follow-up. Doses of 300 ug of mutant IDH1 20-mer peptide were given with topical imiquimod. The table came from immunoSEQ multiplex PCR; TCRdb's copy has only in-frame clones and leaves some out. The profile shows tens of thousands of clones, roughly 76% of them singletons. The antigens of these receptors remain unknown. Specimen: PBMCs, collected from a glioma patient whose treatment included an IDH1 peptide vaccine. Receptors were obtained from a man aged 35-49 years with glioma.

This clone was seen more than once but under ten times. The gene calls are TRBV7-9 and TRBJ1-5; TRBD1 matches at 7 bases. The V and J ends lost 4 bases and 1 base, in that order; junction bases with no gene match: 10. CDR3 length: 17 residues. Looked up from germline, CDR1 is SEHNR and CDR2 is FQNEAQ (reference sequence). DNA of the CDR3: TGTGCCAGCAGCTCGCCTAAGACAGGGCTGAGCAATCAGCCCCAGCATTTT. It codes for CASSSPKTGLSNQPQHF. Drawing the rest from reference TRBV7-9 and TRBJ1-5, the complete variable domain is DTGVSQNPRHKITKRGQNVTFRCDPISEHNRLYWYRQTLGQGPEFLTYFQNEAQLEKSRLLSDRFSAERPKGSFSTLEIQRTEQGDSAMYLCASSSPKTGLSNQPQHFGDGTRLSIL.

The chain joins TRBV9 to TRBJ1-5, with a possible D match to TRBD1 (5 bases). This CDR3 contains 15 residues. Germline V CDR1 and CDR2: SGDLS, YYNGEE. Trimming pared 4 bases from V and 2 bases from J, leaving 13 bases between. CDR3 sequence: CASSPPGGGNQPQHF. Here the CDR3 DNA reads TGTGCCAGCAGCCCCCCGGGGGGGGGCAATCAGCCCCAGCATTTT.

The chain recombines TRBV9 with TRBJ2-7; TRBD2 aligns across 9 bases. Germline V gives CDR1 SGDLS, CDR2 YYNGEE. V was clipped by 4 bases and J by 5 bases; unmatched bases: 7. The CDR3 length is 14 residues. CDR3 in amino acids: CASSPRTSVNEQYF. Written as DNA, the CDR3 is TGTGCCAGCAGCCCCAGGACTAGCGTAAACGAGCAGTACTTC.

This clone has just one count. Other DNA sequences in the sample encode the same CDR3. The V and J genes are TRBV19 and TRBJ2-1; D perhaps matches TRBD1 (6 bases). CDR1 is LNHDA and CDR2 is SQIVND in the germline V gene (reference sequence). This CDR3 comprises 15 residues. Trimming stripped 6 bases from V and 0 bases from J, with 12 bases between. The CDR3 sequence is CASRLDRSSYNEQFF. CDR3 in DNA: TGTGCCAGTAGACTAGACAGGAGCTCCTACAATGAGCAGTTCTTC.

The genes are TRBV5-4 and TRBJ2-1; no firm D call. The germline V gene encodes CDR1 SGHNT and CDR2 YYREEE (reference sequence). The CDR3 contains 15 residues. The V end lost 4 bases, the J end lost 6 bases, and 17 bases lay between the germline ends. Here the CDR3 DNA reads TGTGCCAGCAGCCCCCCGGCCAGAGTGAGCAATGAGCAGTTCTTC. As protein: CASSPPARVSNEQFF.

V is TRBV18 and J is TRBJ2-1, with a possible D match to TRBD2 (6 bases). The germline V and J ends were trimmed by 0 bases and 0 bases, with 18 bases remaining between them. Germline V gene sequence: CDR1 KGHSH, CDR2 LQKENI. This CDR3 is built from 19 residues. The CDR3 loop is CASSPPSSADIFSYNEQFF. CDR3 bases: TGTGCCAGCTCACCACCGTCTAGCGCTGACATCTTCTCCTACAATGAGCAGTTCTTC.

The chain recombines TRBV7-8 with TRBJ2-7, with D maybe TRBD2 (5 bases). This CDR3 spans 13 amino acids. V was trimmed by 6 bases and J by 3 bases, leaving 12 bases between them. Per germline, CDR1 SGHVS and CDR2 FQNEAQ. CDR3 loop: CASREDLNYEQYF. CDR3 bases: TGTGCCAGCAGGGAGGATTTGAACTACGAGCAGTACTTC.

This rearrangement joins TRBV11-3 to TRBJ1-1; 7 bases align to TRBD1. The CDR3 consists of 15 residues. CDR1 and CDR2 (germline): SGHNT, YENEEA. V gave up 1 base and J gave up 1 base; unmatched junction bases: 3. The DNA of the CDR3 is TGTGCCAGCAGCTTAGCGACAGGGCGGAACACTGAAGCTTTCTTT. It specifies CASSLATGRNTEAFF.

This clone was observed a single time. The chain is built from TRBV27 and TRBJ2-7, with D uncertain. CDR1 and CDR2 (germline): MNHEY, SMNVEV (reference sequence). Trimming shortened V by 3 bases and J by 1 base, and 7 bases separated the two germline ends. This CDR3 has 13 amino acids. This CDR3 is CASSFGRSYEQYF. CDR3 sequence (DNA): TGTGCCAGCAGTTTTGGTAGGTCCTACGAGCAGTACTTC.

The chain is built from TRBV25-1 and TRBJ2-4; the D gene could be TRBD1 or TRBD2 (7 bases each). Per germline, CDR1 MGHDK and CDR2 SYGVNS. With 6 bases removed from V and 8 bases from J, the gap between germline ends came to 14 bases. There are 13 residues in the CDR3. The CDR3 sequence is CASSPGGAYIQYF. In DNA, the CDR3 is TGTGCCAGCAGCCCAGGGGGGGCCTACATTCAGTACTTC.

The chain is built from TRBV2 and TRBJ2-1; 7 nucleotides agree with TRBD1. The CDR3 sequence is 12 residues long. With V trimmed by 4 bases and J by 6 bases, 0 bases remained unmatched. Germline V gives CDR1 SNHLY, CDR2 FYNNEI. CDR3 sequence reads: CASSGQGNEQFF. CDR3 nucleotide sequence: TGTGCCAGCAGTGGACAGGGCAATGAGCAGTTCTTC.

As regards this clone: A read error may produce the germline difference seen at one junction end. The chain couples TRBV7-2 to TRBJ1-5; D ambiguous. The V gene's germline CDR1 is SGHTA and CDR2 FQGNSA. There are 13 residues in the CDR3. CDR3 protein: CASSTTQAQPRHF. Here the CDR3 DNA reads TGTGCCAGCAGCACAACCCAAGCCCAGCCCCGGCATTTT.

The chain is built from TRBV4-2 and TRBJ1-1, with D possibly matching TRBD1 (5 bases). The CDR3 is 15 residues long. The ends were cut back, 0 bases at V and 10 bases at J, with 18 bases in the middle. From germline, CDR1 is LGHNA and CDR2 YNFKEQ. The CDR3 sequence is CASSQDRDPLRGAFF. As DNA, the CDR3 is TGTGCCAGCAGCCAAGATCGGGACCCTTTAAGGGGAGCTTTCTTT.

This sequence joins TRBV2 and TRBJ2-4; D tentatively fits TRBD1 or TRBD2 (6 bases each). V lost 5 bases, J lost 0 bases, and 11 bases lay in between. CDR3 length: 15 residues. The germline V gene has CDR1 SNHLY and CDR2 FYNNEI. For the CDR3, the DNA is TGTGCCAGCAGTCGGGGGCCTTTAGCCAAAAACATTCAGTACTTC. It is translated as CASSRGPLAKNIQYF.

The V and J genes are TRBV6-1 and TRBJ2-7; 8 bases line up with TRBD1. CDR3 size: 13 residues. Per germline, CDR1 MNHNS and CDR2 SASEGT. The J segment lost 6 bases and the V segment lost 11 bases, leaving 12 bases of the junction unmatched. CDR3 amino acids: CAGLDRGGFEQYF. The CDR3 DNA sequence: TGTGCCGGATTAGACAGGGGTGGATTCGAGCAGTACTTC.

V is TRBV5-1 and J is TRBJ2-3; TRBD2 agrees at 10 bases. V was pared by 2 bases and J by 0 bases, with 12 bases of the junction left unmatched. The CDR3 is 19 amino acids. The germline CDR1 and CDR2 sequences are SGHRS and YFSETQ. The CDR3 DNA reads TGCGCCAGCAGCTTCGGAGTAGCGGGGGGTCGACTTAGCACAGATACGCAGTATTTT. Protein: CASSFGVAGGRLSTDTQYF.

The chain uses TRBV7-9 and TRBJ2-1; perhaps TRBD2 as D (7 bases). The V end lost 3 bases, the J end lost 8 bases, and 17 bases lay between the germline ends. CDR3 size: 15 residues. Germline assignment: CDR1 SEHNR and CDR2 FQNEAQ (reference sequence). Here the CDR3 reads CASSFRSGGLDEQFF. The CDR3 bases are TGTGCCAGCAGCTTCCGGTCCGGGGGGCTTGATGAGCAGTTCTTC.

The rearrangement uses TRBV7-2 and TRBJ2-5, with 14 bases aligning to TRBD2. J gave up 5 bases and V 2 bases, and 4 bases lay outside the gene matches. Germline CDR1 and CDR2: SGHTA and FQGNSA. The CDR3 is 16 residues long. CDR3 loop: CASSLQRTSGRETQYF. The CDR3 DNA sequence: TGTGCCAGCAGCTTACAAAGGACTAGCGGGAGGGAGACCCAGTACTTC.